This TCR beta chain was observed in a study of blood T cell repertoires in COVID-19. Study in general: COVID-19 samples collected from the United States, Italy and Spain covered acute and convalescent phases. T cells, B-cell-depleted T cells, or PBMCs supplied cDNA or gDNA.

Authors' analysis steps: Reference gene primer amplification in the assay estimated nucleated cell counts. Sequencing was performed with immunoSEQ multiplex PCR; in TCRdb, only in-frame clones are kept and a portion is missing. D and trimming come from the DNA, and the V and J calls and clone size come from that table. The sample includes some 150,000 clones, 70% to 90% of them seen just once. With 1 base removed from V and 5 bases from J, the gap between germline ends came to 23 bases. The CDR3 runs 18 residues. In germline, CDR1 is SGHVS, CDR2 FQNEAQ. The genes are TRBV7-8 and TRBJ2-5; tentatively, D is TRBD2 (7 bases). The clonotype comes from a human donor in a cohort sampled during active COVID-19. The sequencing sample was made of peripheral blood. CDR3 loop: CASSLGLLGRGLQETQYF. DNA of the CDR3: TGTGCCAGCAGCTTAGGACTTCTTGGGCGGGGGCTGCAGGAGACCCAGTACTTC. The whole variable domain, remainder taken from reference TRBV7-8 and TRBJ2-5, is GAGVSQSPRYKVAKRGQDVALRCDPISGHVSLFWYQQALGQGPEFLTYFQNEAQLDKSGLPSDRFFAERPEGSVSTLKIQRTQQEDSAVYLCASSLGLLGRGLQETQYFGPGTRLLVL.